A selection of T cell receptor beta chains follows, all from one sample in a study of CD8 T cell repertoires and HIV-1 epitope variants. No antigen has been identified for these receptors. The repertoire was sequenced with immunoSEQ multiplex PCR; TCRdb's copy has only in-frame clones and lacks some. Of roughly 5,900 clones in the sample, more than 65% were seen once. Material: cultured CD8+ T cells derived from PBMCs. The receptors were sampled from a male donor with HIV. Both conserved end residues are part of each CDR3. D genes are given only for firm matches. Size tells how often a clone was seen (once, few, many) or the class of an expanded clone, and some rows leave it out.

clone_size: NA; v_call: TRBV28; d_call: NA; j_call: TRBJ2-3; cdr3_nt: TGTGCCAGCATCCTTGGGGGGGGCGGCACAGATACGCAGTATTTT; cdr3_aa: CASILGGGGTDTQYF
clone_size: few; v_call: TRBV28; d_call: NA; j_call: TRBJ1-5; cdr3_nt: TGTGCCAGCAGCCCCGTCGGGGAGACAAATCAGCCCCAGCATTTT; cdr3_aa: CASSPVGETNQPQHF
clone_size: few; v_call: TRBV6-5; d_call: NA; j_call: TRBJ2-1; cdr3_nt: TGTGCCAGCAGTTACGACAGTTCCCTCAATGAGCAGTTCTTC; cdr3_aa: CASSYDSSLNEQFF
clone_size: NA; v_call: TRBV6-1; d_call: NA; j_call: TRBJ2-2; cdr3_nt: TGTGCCAGCAGTGGATACGGGCCCTCTCGGGAGCTGTTTTTT; cdr3_aa: CASSGYGPSRELFF
clone_size: NA; v_call: TRBV9; d_call: NA; j_call: TRBJ2-2; cdr3_nt: TGTGCCAGCAGAAGAGACCATCTAGCGCGCACCGGGGAGCTGTTTTTT; cdr3_aa: CASRRDHLARTGELFF
clone_size: few; v_call: TRBV27; d_call: TRBD1; j_call: TRBJ1-5; cdr3_nt: TGTGCCAGCAGTCCCGACAGGGTGTACAATCAGCCCCAGCATTTT; cdr3_aa: CASSPDRVYNQPQHF
clone_size: NA; v_call: TRBV15; d_call: NA; j_call: TRBJ2-2; cdr3_nt: TGTGCCACCAGCAGAGATCTACAGAACACCGGGGAGCTGTTTTTT; cdr3_aa: CATSRDLQNTGELFF
clone_size: medium-sized; v_call: TRBV25-1; d_call: TRBD1; j_call: TRBJ2-7; cdr3_nt: TGTGCCAGCAGTAGTGACCGATGGGACAGGGAAACCTACGAGCAGTACTTC; cdr3_aa: CASSSDRWDRETYEQYF
clone_size: NA; v_call: TRBV7-9; d_call: NA; j_call: TRBJ2-2; cdr3_nt: TGTGCCAGCAGCTTAGGAAACACCGGGGAGCTGTTTTTT; cdr3_aa: CASSLGNTGELFF
clone_size: NA; v_call: TRBV28; d_call: NA; j_call: TRBJ1-1; cdr3_nt: TGTGCCAGCAGTTTATTGGGTCAGGGGCACCTCGGGGACACTGAAGCTTTCTTT; cdr3_aa: CASSLLGQGHLGDTEAFF
clone_size: NA; v_call: TRBV2; d_call: TRBD1; j_call: TRBJ2-7; cdr3_nt: TGTGCCAGCAGTGAAGCGCTACGGCAGGGGGCGACCGACGAGCAGTACTTC; cdr3_aa: CASSEALRQGATDEQYF
clone_size: NA; v_call: TRBV6-6; d_call: NA; j_call: TRBJ1-3; cdr3_nt: TGTGCCAGCAGCTCCGGGTTGGTGGACGGAAACACCATATATTTT; cdr3_aa: CASSSGLVDGNTIYF
clone_size: few; v_call: TRBV28; d_call: TRBD2; j_call: TRBJ2-7; cdr3_nt: TGTGCCAGCAGTCCGGAAGCGGGAGTAAGCGAGCAGTACTTC; cdr3_aa: CASSPEAGVSEQYF
clone_size: few; v_call: TRBV9; d_call: TRBD2; j_call: TRBJ2-5; cdr3_nt: TGTGCCAGCAGCCCAGGACTAGCGGGGGATGGGACCCAGTACTTC; cdr3_aa: CASSPGLAGDGTQYF
clone_size: NA; v_call: TRBV7-3; d_call: TRBD2; j_call: TRBJ2-1; cdr3_nt: TGTGCCAGCAGCTTTAGCGGGGGCTACAATGAGCAGTTCTTC; cdr3_aa: CASSFSGGYNEQFF
clone_size: NA; v_call: TRBV11-2; d_call: NA; j_call: TRBJ2-3; cdr3_nt: TGTGCCAGCAGCCCGCTGGGGGGCACAGATACGCAGTATTTT; cdr3_aa: CASSPLGGTDTQYF
clone_size: NA; v_call: TRBV4-2; d_call: NA; j_call: TRBJ1-1; cdr3_nt: TGTGCCAGCAGCCAAGAACAAGCCGCGAGGTCCTGGGTCACTGAAGCTTTCTTT; cdr3_aa: CASSQEQAARSWVTEAFF
clone_size: once; v_call: TRBV6-6; d_call: NA; j_call: TRBJ2-7; cdr3_nt: TGTGCCAGCTCACATGACAAATCCTACGAGCAGTACTTC; cdr3_aa: CASSHDKSYEQYF
clone_size: NA; v_call: TRBV28; d_call: NA; j_call: TRBJ1-3; cdr3_nt: TGTGCCAGCAGTCCCACGGGGGTTAGTAGAAACACCATATATTTT; cdr3_aa: CASSPTGVSRNTIYF
clone_size: few; v_call: TRBV29-1; d_call: TRBD2; j_call: TRBJ2-1; cdr3_nt: TGCAGCGTTGAAGGAGGCCAAGGACTAGCGGGAGGTCGCTACAATGAGCAGTTCTTC; cdr3_aa: CSVEGGQGLAGGRYNEQFF
clone_size: NA; v_call: TRBV5-1; d_call: TRBD1; j_call: TRBJ2-1; cdr3_nt: TGCGCCAGCAGCCCAGGGACAGGGGCTAATGAGCAGTTCTTC; cdr3_aa: CASSPGTGANEQFF
clone_size: NA; v_call: TRBV4-1; d_call: NA; j_call: TRBJ2-7; cdr3_nt: TGCGCCAGCAGTCAGCGGAGCCAGGATTTGAACGAGCAGTACTTC; cdr3_aa: CASSQRSQDLNEQYF
clone_size: NA; v_call: TRBV14; d_call: NA; j_call: TRBJ1-2; cdr3_nt: TGTGCCAGCCTGGGGGTGCATAAACAGGGCGGCTACACCTTC; cdr3_aa: CASLGVHKQGGYTF
clone_size: NA; v_call: TRBV28; d_call: TRBD1; j_call: TRBJ2-5; cdr3_nt: TGTGCCAGCATCAAGCAGGGGGCCCCCCAAGAGACCCAGTACTTC; cdr3_aa: CASIKQGAPQETQYF